Listed below are T cell receptor beta chains from one sample, sequenced in a study of blood T cell repertoires in COVID-19. TCRdb's copy holds only in-frame clones and misses some; the assay was immunoSEQ multiplex PCR. The sample holds 300,000 to 400,000 clones, 85% to 95% seen once. Sequenced sample: PBMCs or T cells enriched from blood (not recorded which). The source is a woman aged 30 to 39 who had been exposed to COVID-19. Both conserved end residues are part of each CDR3. The D gene is left open where the match is weak. Clone size appears in some rows only: once, few, many, or a class for an expanded clone.

j_gene: TRBJ1-2; v_gene: TRBV12-3/TRBV12-4; abundance: -; d_gene: TRBD1; CDR3nt: TGTGCCAGCAGACTCGGGACAGGGTATGGCTACACCTTC; CDR3aa: CASRLGTGYGYTF
j_gene: TRBJ2-2; v_gene: TRBV7-9; abundance: -; d_gene: TRBD1; CDR3nt: TGTGCCAGCAGCTTCACAGGGGCCGGGCCCACCGGGGAGCTGTTTTTT; CDR3aa: CASSFTGAGPTGELFF
j_gene: TRBJ1-3; v_gene: TRBV19; abundance: -; d_gene: TRBD1; CDR3nt: TGTGCCAGTAGTCCCGGGACAGCCCTCTCTGGAAACACCATATATTTT; CDR3aa: CASSPGTALSGNTIYF
j_gene: TRBJ1-5; v_gene: TRBV10-3; abundance: -; d_gene: -; CDR3nt: TGTGCCGCCAGAGGGGGTAGCAATCAGCCCCAGCATTTT; CDR3aa: CAARGGSNQPQHF
j_gene: TRBJ2-3; v_gene: TRBV6-5; abundance: few; d_gene: -; CDR3nt: TGTGCCAGCAGCCTTACTAGATTTACGCAGTATTTT; CDR3aa: CASSLTRFTQYF
j_gene: TRBJ1-2; v_gene: TRBV7-7; abundance: -; d_gene: -; CDR3nt: TGTGCCAGCAGGATACAGGGTCGTGGCTACACCTTC; CDR3aa: CASRIQGRGYTF
j_gene: TRBJ2-3; v_gene: TRBV19; abundance: -; d_gene: -; CDR3nt: TGTGCCAGTACCAGCAGGGGAAGGTTCACAGATACGCAGTATTTT; CDR3aa: CASTSRGRFTDTQYF
j_gene: TRBJ1-1; v_gene: TRBV5-1; abundance: -; d_gene: TRBD1; CDR3nt: TGCGCCAGCAGCTTTCCCCGACAGGGTGGGACTGAAGCTTTCTTT; CDR3aa: CASSFPRQGGTEAFF
j_gene: TRBJ2-1; v_gene: TRBV10-3; abundance: -; d_gene: -; CDR3nt: TGTGCCATCAGTGTTGCGGCAGTTTCCCCCTACAATGAGCAGTTCTTC; CDR3aa: CAISVAAVSPYNEQFF
j_gene: TRBJ1-2; v_gene: TRBV29-1; abundance: -; d_gene: TRBD1; CDR3nt: TGCAGCGTTGCCCTGACAGGGCAGAACTATGGCTACACCTTC; CDR3aa: CSVALTGQNYGYTF
j_gene: TRBJ1-6; v_gene: TRBV7-2; abundance: -; d_gene: TRBD1; CDR3nt: TGTGCCAGCAGCTTGACAACAACCGGGACAGGGGTCGGTTCACCCCTCCACTTT; CDR3aa: CASSLTTTGTGVGSPLHF
j_gene: TRBJ2-7; v_gene: TRBV5-1; abundance: -; d_gene: TRBD1; CDR3nt: TGCGCCAGCAGCCCCACAGGGGGATCGAACGAGCAGTACTTC; CDR3aa: CASSPTGGSNEQYF
j_gene: TRBJ1-5; v_gene: TRBV7-2; abundance: -; d_gene: TRBD1; CDR3nt: TGTGCCAGCAGCTTAGGCAGGACAGGGTATCAGCAGCCCCAGCATTTT; CDR3aa: CASSLGRTGYQQPQHF
j_gene: TRBJ2-7; v_gene: TRBV29-1; abundance: -; d_gene: TRBD1; CDR3nt: TGCAGCGTTGAGGGCGGACAGGGGACCTACGAGCAGTACTTC; CDR3aa: CSVEGGQGTYEQYF
j_gene: TRBJ1-2; v_gene: TRBV6-6; abundance: -; d_gene: -; CDR3nt: TGTGCCAGCAAAGGCGGACAGATGAGTAACTATGGCTACACCTTC; CDR3aa: CASKGGQMSNYGYTF
j_gene: TRBJ2-5; v_gene: TRBV19; abundance: -; d_gene: -; CDR3nt: TGTGCCAGTAGTATACAGGGCCCCCAAGAGACCCAGTACTTC; CDR3aa: CASSIQGPQETQYF
j_gene: TRBJ1-3; v_gene: TRBV7-9; abundance: -; d_gene: -; CDR3nt: TGTGCCAGCAGCCTACAGGGAACTGGAAACACCATATATTTT; CDR3aa: CASSLQGTGNTIYF
j_gene: TRBJ2-7; v_gene: TRBV6-5; abundance: -; d_gene: TRBD1; CDR3nt: TGTGCCAGCAGTCAGGGGGACATAAGCTCCTACGAGCAGTACTTC; CDR3aa: CASSQGDISSYEQYF
j_gene: TRBJ2-1; v_gene: TRBV9; abundance: few; d_gene: TRBD2; CDR3nt: TGTGCCAGCAGCGTAGCTAGTACTAGCGGAAGTGAGCAGTTCTTC; CDR3aa: CASSVASTSGSEQFF
j_gene: TRBJ2-1; v_gene: TRBV6-5; abundance: once; d_gene: -; CDR3nt: TGTGCCAGCAGTTCACGACATTACAATGAGCAGTTCTTC; CDR3aa: CASSSRHYNEQFF
j_gene: TRBJ1-4; v_gene: TRBV10-1; abundance: -; d_gene: TRBD1; CDR3nt: TGCGCCAGATGGACAGGGAAGGAAAAACTGTTTTTT; CDR3aa: CARWTGKEKLFF
j_gene: TRBJ1-1; v_gene: TRBV27; abundance: -; d_gene: TRBD1; CDR3nt: TGTGCCAGCAGTTTAACAGGGGGGAACACTGAAGCTTTCTTT; CDR3aa: CASSLTGGNTEAFF
j_gene: TRBJ1-1; v_gene: TRBV7-2; abundance: -; d_gene: -; CDR3nt: TGTGCCAGCAGCTTGAAGGGGGGGATTAACACTGAAGCTTTCTTT; CDR3aa: CASSLKGGINTEAFF
j_gene: TRBJ1-3; v_gene: TRBV25-1; abundance: -; d_gene: -; CDR3nt: TGTGCCAGCAGTGTAGCGGGGACCTCTGGAAACACCATATATTTT; CDR3aa: CASSVAGTSGNTIYF
j_gene: TRBJ1-2; v_gene: TRBV19; abundance: -; d_gene: -; CDR3nt: TGTGCCAGTAGTATACAGGGAGGGTTACAGCGCTACACCTTC; CDR3aa: CASSIQGGLQRYTF
j_gene: TRBJ2-7; v_gene: TRBV30; abundance: -; d_gene: TRBD1; CDR3nt: TGTGCCGCCTCTCGGGACAGCCTCTACGGGCAGTACTTC; CDR3aa: CAASRDSLYGQYF
j_gene: TRBJ1-2; v_gene: TRBV24-1; abundance: -; d_gene: -; CDR3nt: TGTGCCACCAGTCCGACCGGGGGGCCTAACTATGGCTACACCTTC; CDR3aa: CATSPTGGPNYGYTF
j_gene: TRBJ2-2; v_gene: TRBV11-3; abundance: -; d_gene: TRBD1; CDR3nt: TGTGCCAGCAGCCCGGGACAGGAGAACACCGGGGAGCTGTTTTTT; CDR3aa: CASSPGQENTGELFF